The 32 T cell receptor beta chains listed next were all sequenced from one sample in a study of cytomegalovirus exposure and HLA in healthy donors. Primers for the PCR totalled 60 Vbeta and 13 Jbeta. Sequenced by immunoSEQ multiplex PCR; TCRdb stores in-frame clones only, minus some. The data contain about 130,000 clones, 78% of them singletons. Specimen: PBMCs. The receptors derive from a man aged 30-40 years in good health and CMV-seropositive.

The chain has TRBV7-8 and TRBJ2-5, with a tentative D call TRBD2 (6 bases). V shed 2 bases and J shed 2 bases, with 15 bases lying between them. The CDR3 has 16 residues. CDR1 is SGHVS and CDR2 is FQNEAQ in the germline V gene. The CDR3 DNA follows: TGTGCCAGCAGCTTAAGGCAAGCGGGCCCTCAAGAGACCCAGTACTTC. This translates into CASSLRQAGPQETQYF.

The chain links TRBV5-1 to TRBJ1-1, with D maybe TRBD1 (6 bases). Trimming took off 3 bases at V and 4 bases at J, with 19 bases between the two ends. The CDR3 contains 16 residues. The germline V gene encodes CDR1 SGHRS and CDR2 YFSETQ. The CDR3 sequence: CASSSHSGESGTEAFF. Written as DNA, the CDR3 is TGCGCCAGCAGCTCCCACTCAGGGGAGTCGGGCACTGAAGCTTTCTTT.

The gene calls are TRBV6-6 and TRBJ1-2; 10 nucleotides agree with TRBD1. Germline CDR1 and CDR2: MNHNY and SVGAGI (reference sequence). There are 15 residues in the CDR3. Losses at the gene ends were 5 bases for V and 6 bases for J; bases not matched to a gene: 9. In nucleotides, the CDR3 is TGTGCCAGCAGTCAAAGGGACAGGGGAACCCATGGCTACACCTTC. It codes for CASSQRDRGTHGYTF.

The rearrangement uses TRBV6-5 and TRBJ2-7, with 10 nucleotides matching TRBD1. CDR1 is MNHEY and CDR2 is SVGAGI in the germline V gene. V lost 5 bases to trimming and J lost 2 bases; unmatched junction nucleotides: 3. This CDR3 has 14 residues. In DNA, the CDR3 is TGTGCCAGCAGTGCCGGGACAGGGGCCTACGAGCAGTACTTC. Translation gives CASSAGTGAYEQYF.

The chain links TRBV9 to TRBJ1-5; no definite D call. The CDR3 loop spans 13 amino acids. Trimming shortened V by 3 bases and J by 4 bases, and 8 bases separated the two germline ends. CDR1 SGDLS and CDR2 YYNGEE come from the germline V gene. The DNA for the CDR3 is TGTGCCAGCAGCGCCTTCGCGAATCAGCCCCAGCATTTT. Translating it yields CASSAFANQPQHF.

This chain connects TRBV5-4 to TRBJ2-7, with no clear D. Per germline, CDR1 SGHNT and CDR2 YYREEE (reference sequence). This CDR3 comprises 14 residues. V lost 4 bases and J 5 bases, leaving 16 bases between the germline ends. The CDR3 region has the DNA TGTGCCAGCAGCCCCCAGGTAGGCCCACACGAGCAGTACTTC. Protein sequence: CASSPQVGPHEQYF. Using reference TRBV5-4 and TRBJ2-7 for the parts outside the CDR3, the full variable domain is ETGVTQSPTHLIKTRGQQVTLRCSSQSGHNTVSWYQQALGQGPQFIFQYYREEENGRGNFPPRFSGLQFPNYSSELNVNALELDDSALYLCASSPQVGPHEQYFGPGTRLTVT.

The chain uses TRBV29-1 and TRBJ2-5; 7 nucleotides align to TRBD1. This CDR3 has 12 amino acids. Germline loops: CDR1 SQVTM, CDR2 ANQGSEA. V was pared by 6 bases and J by 1 base, with 2 bases of the junction left unmatched. The CDR3 here is CSVGQSQETQYF. Here the CDR3 DNA reads TGCAGCGTGGGACAGAGCCAAGAGACCCAGTACTTC.

V usage is TRBV4-2 and J usage is TRBJ2-2; perhaps TRBD2 as D (6 bases). Germline V lookup: CDR1 LGHNA, CDR2 YNFKEQ. This CDR3 contains 14 residues. Trimming removed 4 bases from V and 6 bases from J, with 12 bases in between. As DNA, the CDR3 is TGTGCCAGCAGCCTCGGCGGAGGGGCCGGGGAGCTGTTTTTT. It yields the protein CASSLGGGAGELFF.

This chain connects TRBV5-4 to TRBJ1-1; TRBD1 matches 8 bases. J was trimmed by 3 bases and V by 2 bases; bases with no gene match: 3. The CDR3 has 14 residues. CDR1 is SGHNT, CDR2 YYREEE, per germline (reference sequence). Here the CDR3 reads CASSFTGGYTEAFF. CDR3 DNA sequence: TGTGCCAGCAGCTTTACAGGGGGATACACTGAAGCTTTCTTT.

The chain has TRBV7-9 and TRBJ2-7; a possible D gene is TRBD2 (6 bases). The CDR3 runs 11 residues. V was clipped by 5 bases and J by 9 bases, with 11 bases between them. CDR1 and CDR2 from the germline V gene are SEHNR and FQNEAQ (reference sequence). The chain's CDR3 is CASSPGGLQYF. CDR3 nucleotides: TGTGCCAGCAGCCCTGGGGGACTGCAGTACTTC.

This clone was picked up a small number of times. This sequence joins TRBV10-3 and TRBJ1-3, with TRBD1 as a possible D gene (5 bases). The germline V gene encodes CDR1 ENHRY and CDR2 SYGVKD. V was shortened by 4 bases and J by 6 bases, with 13 bases between the two germline ends. This CDR3 region has 14 residues. CDR3 in DNA: TGTGCCATCAGTGGGGGACTGTTCGAAAACACCATATATTTT. Its protein product is CAISGGLFENTIYF.

The genes are TRBV4-3 and TRBJ2-2; TRBD1 matches 10 bases. Germline CDR1 is LGHNA and CDR2 is YSLEER. V shed 5 bases, J shed 5 bases, and the junction held 2 bases outside the gene matches. This CDR3 is 14 amino acids long. CDR3 in DNA: TGCGCCAGCAGCGGACAGGGGGTAACCGGGGAGCTGTTTTTT. Encoded protein: CASSGQGVTGELFF.

This chain links TRBV28 with TRBJ2-4; 11 nucleotides match TRBD2. Germline V gives CDR1 MDHEN, CDR2 SYDVKM. The CDR3 length is 15 residues. V dropped 6 bases and J dropped 2; count of bases not matched to a gene: 3. CDR3 DNA: TGTGCCAGCAGCAGACTAGCGGGACCCAAAAACATTCAGTACTTC. It codes for CASSRLAGPKNIQYF.

The chain has TRBV29-1 and TRBJ1-1; 7 bases fit TRBD1. Trimming cost V 7 bases and J 3 bases; bases outside gene matches: 8. The CDR3 totals 13 residues. Germline assignment: CDR1 SQVTM and CDR2 ANQGSEA. CDR3 sequence (DNA): TGCAGCGCCAATAGGGACAGCTACACTGAAGCTTTCTTT. Protein sequence: CSANRDSYTEAFF.

J is TRBJ1-5 and V is TRBV19, with D perhaps TRBD1 (5 bases). V was clipped by 6 bases and J by 5 bases, with 17 bases between them. Germline loops: CDR1 LNHDA, CDR2 SQIVND (reference sequence). The CDR3 runs 15 residues. The CDR3 is CASRGLRDTDQPQHF. The CDR3 nucleotides read TGTGCCAGTAGGGGGCTTAGAGACACGGATCAGCCCCAGCATTTT.

The V and J genes are TRBV30 and TRBJ1-2; D gene unclear. CDR3 length: 14 residues. Germline V gene sequence: CDR1 GTSNPN, CDR2 SVGIG (reference sequence). The CDR3 loop reads CARDPPAAGGGYTF. CDR3 coding DNA: TGTGCTCGAGACCCCCCGGCAGCGGGAGGAGGCTACACCTTC.

This chain links TRBV27 with TRBJ1-5; 7 nucleotides line up with TRBD1. The CDR3 sequence is 15 residues long. Germline CDR1 reads MNHEY; CDR2 reads SMNVEV (reference sequence). Germline trimming cut 2 bases from V and 0 bases from J; bases unmatched to any gene: 1. CDR3 in amino acids: CASSLGDSSNQPQHF. CDR3 coding DNA: TGTGCCAGCAGTTTAGGGGACAGTAGCAATCAGCCCCAGCATTTT.

The chain joins TRBV30 to TRBJ2-1; possibly TRBD2 for D (5 bases). In germline, CDR1 is GTSNPN, CDR2 SVGIG (reference sequence). V was shortened by 2 bases and J by 1 base, with 6 bases between the two germline ends. The CDR3 sequence is 13 residues long. This CDR3 is CAWSLASYNEQFF. As DNA, the CDR3 is TGTGCCTGGAGTCTAGCTTCCTACAATGAGCAGTTCTTC. The whole variable domain, remainder taken from reference TRBV30 and TRBJ2-1, is SQTIHQWPATLVQPVGSPLSLECTVEGTSNPNLYWYRQAAGRGLQLLFYSVGIGQISSEVPQNLSASRPQDRQFILSSKKLLLSDSGFYLCAWSLASYNEQFFGPGTRLTVL.

This clone has just a few counts. This chain joins TRBV5-1 and TRBJ2-1; no definite D call. V lost 0 bases and J lost 2, with 9 bases in between. Germline assignment: CDR1 SGHRS and CDR2 YFSETQ. CDR3 length equals 15 residues. CDR3 in DNA: TGCGCCAGCAGCTTGGTGTCTAATCCCTACAATGAGCAGTTCTTC. This gives the protein CASSLVSNPYNEQFF. The entire variable domain, with the rest obtained from reference TRBV5-1 and TRBJ2-1, is as follows: KAGVTQTPRYLIKTRGQQVTLSCSPISGHRSVSWYQQTPGQGLQFLFEYFSETQRNKGNFPGRFSGRQFSNSRSEMNVSTLELGDSALYLCASSLVSNPYNEQFFGPGTRLTVL.

V and J are TRBV5-6 and TRBJ1-1; D perhaps matches TRBD1 (6 bases). Germline V lookup: CDR1 SGHDT, CDR2 YYEEEE. Trimming removed 6 bases at V and 4 bases at J, with 16 bases between. The CDR3 consists of 14 residues. The CDR3 loop is CASTRDTRTTEAFF. Written as DNA, the CDR3 is TGTGCCAGCACCAGGGACACCCGGACCACTGAAGCTTTCTTT.

This clone was detected only once. This sequence joins TRBV9 and TRBJ1-1; a weak D match, TRBD1 (5 bases). CDR3 size: 13 residues. Germline V gives CDR1 SGDLS, CDR2 YYNGEE. Trimming left V 3 bases short and J 7 bases short, with 13 bases between. This chain's CDR3 is CASSALFQGEAFF. CDR3 DNA: TGTGCCAGCAGCGCCCTTTTCCAGGGTGAAGCTTTCTTT.

This sequence joins TRBV9 and TRBJ1-1; weak D call: TRBD1 (5 bases). The CDR3 is 13 amino acids. V dropped 1 base and J dropped 3 bases, with 7 bases sitting between them. Germline V lookup: CDR1 SGDLS, CDR2 YYNGEE. The DNA of the CDR3 is TGTGCCAGCAGCGTAAGGGGCTACACTGAAGCTTTCTTT. This sequence encodes CASSVRGYTEAFF.

V usage is TRBV7-8 and J usage is TRBJ1-1; D not resolved. V was clipped by 5 bases and J by 1 base, with 8 bases between them. Germline CDR1 SGHVS, CDR2 FQNEAQ. This CDR3 spans 13 amino acids. The CDR3 sequence is CASSNTRNTEAFF. CDR3 DNA sequence: TGTGCCAGCAGCAACACACGGAACACTGAAGCTTTCTTT. The full variable domain, in which reference TRBV7-8 and TRBJ1-1 provide the parts outside the CDR3, is GAGVSQSPRYKVAKRGQDVALRCDPISGHVSLFWYQQALGQGPEFLTYFQNEAQLDKSGLPSDRFFAERPEGSVSTLKIQRTQQEDSAVYLCASSNTRNTEAFFGQGTRLTVV.

The rearrangement joins TRBV5-4 to TRBJ1-1; weak D call: TRBD1 (5 bases). This CDR3 region has 14 residues. Germline values: CDR1 SGHNT, CDR2 YYREEE (reference sequence). Trimming pared 4 bases from V and 3 bases from J, leaving 13 bases between. The CDR3 nucleotides read TGTGCCAGCAGCCTCAGGGTTGGGGACACTGAAGCTTTCTTT. It codes for CASSLRVGDTEAFF.

J is TRBJ2-1 and V is TRBV27; 10 bases fit TRBD2. J was trimmed by 7 bases and V by 10 bases; bases with no gene match: 10. CDR3 size: 14 residues. Germline CDR1 is MNHEY and CDR2 is SMNVEV (reference sequence). The CDR3 DNA follows: TGTGCCACCGAGACTAGCGGGCGGTTGAATGAGCAGTTCTTC. Its protein product is CATETSGRLNEQFF.

This chain connects TRBV29-1 to TRBJ1-3, with unresolved D. The CDR3 sequence is 11 residues long. The ends were cut back, 7 bases at V and 4 bases at J, with 8 bases in the middle. Germline CDR1 SQVTM, CDR2 ANQGSEA. The CDR3 loop is CSALTGNTIYF. The CDR3 coding sequence is TGCAGCGCCTTGACAGGAAACACCATATATTTT.

In nucleotides, the CDR3 is TGCGCCAGCAGCTCCACCGGGACAGGTTCCTACGAGCAGTACTTC. Translated: CASSSTGTGSYEQYF. J is TRBJ2-7 and V is TRBV5-1, with TRBD1 matching over 8 bases. CDR1 and CDR2 (germline): SGHRS, YFSETQ. Unmatched junction bases numbered 6, after V lost 3 bases and J lost 1 base. This CDR3 region has 15 residues.

The rearrangement joins TRBV11-2 to TRBJ2-3; 9 bases align to TRBD1. This CDR3 comprises 14 residues. CDR1 is SGHAT and CDR2 is FQNNGV in the germline V gene. V gave up 1 base and J gave up 9 bases; unmatched junction bases: 5. As DNA, the CDR3 is TGTGCCAGCAGCTTAGCATGGGACAGGGACACGCAGTATTTT. It yields the protein CASSLAWDRDTQYF. Using reference TRBV11-2 and TRBJ2-3 for the parts outside the CDR3, the full variable domain is EAGVAQSPRYKIIEKRQSVAFWCNPISGHATLYWYQQILGQGPKLLIQFQNNGVVDDSQLPKDRFSAERLKGVDSTLKIQPAKLEDSAVYLCASSLAWDRDTQYFGPGTRLTVL.

The gene calls are TRBV10-2 and TRBJ2-7, with a tentative D call TRBD2 (6 bases). V dropped 8 bases and J dropped 3 bases, with 20 bases sitting between them. Germline loops: CDR1 WSHSY, CDR2 SAAADI. This CDR3 has 15 residues. The DNA of the CDR3 is TGCGCCAGCCGCCGCGGAGGGGACGTAGGCTACGAGCAGTACTTC. Its translation: CASRRGGDVGYEQYF.

The V gene is TRBV27, the J gene TRBJ2-1; D is undetermined. The CDR3 has 12 amino acids. The germline gives CDR1 MNHEY, CDR2 SMNVEV (reference sequence). V gave up 6 bases and J gave up 8 bases, with 11 bases separating them. The CDR3 DNA sequence: TGTGCCAGCAGCCATCGATCGGATGAGCAGTTCTTC. It encodes CASSHRSDEQFF.

The chain recombines TRBV4-1 with TRBJ2-1; 9 bases are a match to TRBD2. The CDR3 runs 17 residues. The ends lost 3 bases at V and 4 bases at J; junction bases unmatched: 10. CDR1 MGHRA and CDR2 YSYEKL come from the germline V gene. The CDR3 is CASSHPKTSGNYNEQFF. The CDR3 DNA reads TGCGCCAGCAGCCATCCCAAGACTAGCGGAAATTACAATGAGCAGTTCTTC.

The chain uses TRBV10-3 and TRBJ2-7; 9 bases align to TRBD1. Germline CDR1 and CDR2: ENHRY and SYGVKD. V gave up 10 bases and J gave up 6 bases; unmatched junction bases: 10. CDR3 size: 13 residues. The DNA of the CDR3 is TGTGCCACCCGGACAGGGGCGACTACCGAGCAGTACTTC. Translation gives CATRTGATTEQYF.